The clone carrying this T cell receptor (beta chain) occurred a few times. With 4 bases clipped from V and 6 bases from J, the junction kept 11 bases outside the gene matches. CDR3 length: 15 residues. Germline V gives CDR1 MNHNY, CDR2 SVGAGI (reference sequence). These data come from a study of blood T cells in healthy people across ages. The use of a sample-barcoded 5' primer and a J-beta primer mix characterized a second PCR of roughly 6 to 11 cycles. TCRdb independently ran MiXCR on the 5' RACE reads; one entry per CDR3 protein. Seen here are approximately 800,000 distinct CDR3 sequences, 56% observed once, and the top ten hold roughly 25%.

The clonotype originates from a man in his forties or fifties in good health. The sequenced sample consisted of blood. This chain links TRBV6-6 with TRBJ2-7; the match to TRBD1 covers 8 bases. As DNA, the CDR3 is TGTGCCAGCAGTTCCACCGGGACAGGCACTTCCGAGCAGTACTTC. As protein: CASSSTGTGTSEQYF.